Described below is a single TCR beta chain sequence and its context. There is no known antigen for this receptor. A read error may produce the germline difference seen at one junction end. Read against the paper, the sample's treatment or condition label means: oral pan-JAK inhibitor, 5-10 mg twice daily. From alopecia areata patients, peripheral blood was collected along with lesional scalp punch biopsies. PBMCs were isolated by density centrifugation and stained for CD3, CD4 and CD8, and CD4+ and CD8+ T cells were sorted on a FACSAria. As encoded in the germline V gene, CDR1 is SQVTM while CDR2 is ANQGSEA. Its CDR3 holds 12 amino acids, cysteine through phenylalanine. The entry retains the CDR3 DNA only, 36 bases that are in frame from base 1. The data are from a study of CD8+ T cells in alopecia areata (dated by TCRdb to the late 2010s). Regarding the research as a whole: Treated patients were enrolled in an open-label pilot trial of oral tofacitinib, 5 to 10 mg twice daily, for moderate-to-severe alopecia areata. Scalp clonality was compared among normal scalp (n=4), patchy alopecia areata scalp (n=8), and alopecia totalis/universalis scalp (n=8). Human TCRbeta sequencing covered scalp tissue and sorted CD4+ and CD8+ peripheral blood T cells from patchy and totalis/universalis alopecia areata patients and healthy controls. For the treated patients, the SALT score, which quantifies what percentage of scalp surface area is affected, served as the measure of disease severity. Tofacitinib was administered for 6 to 18 months, and 6 months of follow-up off drug were then conducted to assess delayed response and recurrence. Amplification of TCRbeta CDR3 regions was done by immunoSEQ multiplex PCR using 35 Vbeta forward primers and 13 Jbeta reverse primers. Biopsies were taken from tofacitinib-treated patients at baseline and again at 4 and 24 weeks into treatment, and several of those patients also had a later scalp biopsy. The RNA source kit depended on sample type: the PAXgene miRNA kit for fixed scalp, the miRNeasy kit for PBMCs, and the RNeasy kit for mouse skin. High-throughput TCRbeta sequencing was used to examine T cell clonal expansion in alopecia areata in both the C3H/HeJ mouse model and human patients.

The investigation overall reported the following: Because the treated cohort was small and had just a single nonresponder, larger studies are needed to establish links between baseline CD8+ expansion and response. Many expanded lesional clones were found to persist in scalp and blood during tofacitinib treatment, and relapse after treatment cessation may be partly explained by this persistence. Lesional scalp, especially in alopecia totalis/universalis, showed higher clonality and more expanded CD8+ clones than normal scalp, suggesting antigenic drive. Scalp clonality and the number of expanded CD8+ clones among the top 100 scalp clones were significantly decreased by tofacitinib. Shared TCR sequences between patients were less evident than in mice, which may be partly attributable to HLA diversity in the patient population. Resident alphabeta T cells in normal human skin are also sequenced, complicating scalp TCR repertoire analysis, unlike mouse skin dominated by gammadelta T cells.

The library was produced with the immunoSEQ multiplex PCR assay. To provide template for TCR sequencing, every sample had RNA extracted and reverse transcribed into cDNA. SuperScript III was used for first-strand cDNA synthesis, primed with a 2:1 mix of oligo-dT and random hexamers. A synthetic immune receptor repertoire was used to assess amplification bias, and residual bias was removed computationally. The original methods were these. Raw reads were preprocessed to remove errors, and CDR3 was defined according to IMGT conventions as the region from the conserved cysteine to phenylalanine. Clonality was computed by normalizing Shannon entropy by log2 of the number of productive unique TCRs and subtracting the result from 1. Whether scalp clones were CD4 or CD8 was inferred by matching scalp TCRbeta sequences against CD4 and CD8 repertoires sorted from blood. In TCRdb, the immuneACCESS table is reduced to in-frame sequences with V and J assigned. These tables do not hold every clone; where another copy was compared, an unresolved V gene accounts for under half, and the others remain unexplained. From that table come the V and J calls and clone size; the DNA was used to work out D and trimming. The sample contains more than 150,000 clones, approximately 49% of them found a single time. Together, the top ten hold over 9.5% of the sample.

Sequences were derived from CD8+ T cells sorted from blood, sampled between weeks 51 and 54, from a patient treated with tofacitinib. This receptor was taken from a human donor with alopecia areata. This sequence uses TRBV29-1 and TRBJ2-1, and 8 junctional nucleotides match TRBD2. The CDR3 here reads CSVDGSGGRLLF. The DNA sequence follows: TGCAGCGTTGACGGGAGCGGGGGCCGCTTGCTCTTC.